A selection of T cell receptor beta chains follows, all from one sample in a study of cytomegalovirus exposure and HLA in healthy donors. This table comes from immunoSEQ multiplex PCR, and its TCRdb copy is limited to in-frame clones, with some not included. The sample includes around 120,000 clones, roughly 77% seen only once; the top ten take about 1.8%. Sample: PBMCs. Receptor source: a man aged 18 to 30 in good health and CMV-seronegative. The CDR3 runs from the conserved cysteine through the conserved F or W. Each record gives: J gene, D gene, V gene, clone size, CDR3 protein, CDR3 DNA. A D gene is named only where the DNA matches it firmly. Clone sizes are given selectively: once, few, many, or a class where the clone is expanded.

>TRBJ2-5|.|TRBV29-1|.
CSVGDSRETQYF
TGCAGCGTTGGTGACTCGAGGGAGACCCAGTACTTC
>TRBJ2-3|TRBD2|TRBV5-1|.
CASSLAGGGTDTQYF
TGCGCCAGCAGCTTGGCCGGGGGGGGCACAGATACGCAGTATTTT
>TRBJ1-2|.|TRBV6-5|.
CASSPSGLGSLGYTF
TGTGCCAGCAGTCCCTCAGGTCTGGGGAGTCTTGGCTACACCTTC
>TRBJ2-3|TRBD2|TRBV30|.
CAWSRLAGAVDTQYF
TGTGCCTGGAGTCGACTAGCGGGGGCCGTGGATACGCAGTATTTT
>TRBJ2-5|TRBD2|TRBV5-5|.
CASSLDGLAGVTSYQETQYF
TGTGCCAGCAGCTTGGACGGACTAGCGGGGGTTACATCGTACCAAGAGACCCAGTACTTC
>TRBJ2-3|TRBD2|TRBV9|.
CASSVGLAGGRDTQYF
TGTGCCAGCAGCGTAGGACTAGCGGGGGGCCGAGATACGCAGTATTTT
>TRBJ2-7|.|TRBV13|.
CASSATYEQYF
TGTGCCAGCAGCGCTACCTACGAGCAGTACTTC
>TRBJ2-1|.|TRBV19|once
CASGDSLNEQFF
TGTGCCAGCGGGGACTCACTCAATGAGCAGTTCTTC
>TRBJ2-5|TRBD2|TRBV5-1|.
CASSTGLAGAIQETQYF
TGCGCCAGCAGCACGGGACTAGCGGGGGCCATCCAAGAGACCCAGTACTTC
>TRBJ1-1|TRBD1|TRBV7-6|.
CASSLETGVSWRNTEAFF
TGTGCCAGCAGCTTAGAGACAGGGGTGAGCTGGCGGAACACTGAAGCTTTCTTT
>TRBJ1-1|TRBD1|TRBV6-5|.
CASSRPHRGKSEAFF
TGTGCCAGCAGTCGCCCCCACAGGGGTAAGTCTGAAGCTTTCTTT
>TRBJ2-5|TRBD1|TRBV6-5|once
CASSADRGQETQYF
TGTGCCAGCAGCGCGGACAGGGGTCAAGAGACCCAGTACTTC
>TRBJ1-1|TRBD1|TRBV7-8|once
CASSYITGETEAFF
TGTGCCAGCAGCTACATTACAGGGGAAACTGAAGCTTTCTTT
>TRBJ1-3|.|TRBV27|.
CASSFTPWGDTIYF
TGTGCCAGCAGTTTCACCCCATGGGGAGACACCATATATTTT
>TRBJ2-1|.|TRBV14|.
CASSTRGEQFF
TGTGCCAGCAGCACACGGGGTGAGCAGTTCTTC
>TRBJ2-4|.|TRBV25-1|.
CASSESAGWSKNIQYF
TGTGCCAGCAGTGAATCAGCGGGTTGGAGCAAAAACATTCAGTACTTC
>TRBJ2-1|.|TRBV2|.
CASSYTMVPFF
TGTGCCAGCAGTTACACTATGGTACCGTTCTTC
>TRBJ1-2|TRBD1|TRBV6-5|.
CASNKQGEYGYTF
TGTGCCAGCAATAAACAGGGGGAATATGGCTACACCTTC
>TRBJ2-7|TRBD1|TRBV4-1|.
CASSQAPGGEWNEQYF
TGCGCCAGCAGCCAAGCCCCAGGGGGAGAGTGGAACGAGCAGTACTTC
>TRBJ1-6|.|TRBV5-1|.
CASSSPGGGTNSPLHF
TGCGCCAGCAGCTCCCCGGGAGGGGGAACTAATTCACCCCTCCACTTT
>TRBJ2-3|TRBD2|TRBV7-2|.
CASSMTSGGAWDTQYF
TGTGCCAGCAGCATGACTAGCGGGGGGGCCTGGGATACGCAGTATTTT
>TRBJ1-2|.|TRBV6-1|.
CASSEAPGVQGYTF
TGTGCCAGCAGTGAAGCCCCAGGGGTTCAGGGCTACACCTTC
>TRBJ2-2|TRBD2|TRBV25-1|.
CASSDPLAGEGGELFF
TGTGCCAGCAGTGACCCTTTGGCGGGGGAGGGCGGGGAGCTGTTTTTT
>TRBJ1-1|TRBD1|TRBV11-3|.
CATSGGGVRDTEAFF
TGTGCCACCTCAGGGGGCGGGGTAAGGGACACTGAAGCTTTCTTT
>TRBJ1-1|TRBD1|TRBV4-3|.
CASSQGLGTGNEAFF
TGCGCCAGCAGCCAAGGGTTGGGGACAGGAAATGAAGCTTTCTTT
>TRBJ2-5|TRBD1|TRBV6-5|.
CASRAGGGQETQYF
TGTGCCAGCAGGGCAGGGGGTGGGCAAGAGACCCAGTACTTC
>TRBJ1-1|.|TRBV18|.
CASSPFGGFSNTEAFF
TGTGCCAGCTCACCATTCGGCGGGTTCTCGAACACTGAAGCTTTCTTT
>TRBJ1-1|.|TRBV5-5|.
CASSLVTEGTEAFF
TGTGCCAGCAGCTTGGTAACGGAGGGCACTGAAGCTTTCTTT
>TRBJ1-1|TRBD1|TRBV6-6|.
CASRPLDRGSTEAFF
TGTGCCAGCAGACCTCTTGACAGGGGGAGCACTGAAGCTTTCTTT
>TRBJ2-2|.|TRBV19|.
CASSVRGTGELFF
TGTGCCAGTAGTGTAAGGGGGACCGGGGAGCTGTTTTTT
>TRBJ1-1|.|TRBV29-1|.
CSLVEGERKAFF
TGCAGCCTTGTTGAGGGGGAACGTAAAGCTTTCTTT
>TRBJ2-3|TRBD1|TRBV2|.
CASRGDRGQADTQYF
TGTGCCAGCAGGGGGGACAGGGGGCAGGCAGATACGCAGTATTTT
>TRBJ2-1|TRBD1|TRBV11-3|.
CASSLNPRGGLNNEQFF
TGTGCCAGCAGCTTAAATCCCCGAGGGGGCCTTAACAATGAGCAGTTCTTC
>TRBJ1-3|.|TRBV4-1|.
CASSQDGSTGNTIYF
TGCGCCAGCAGCCAAGACGGGAGTACTGGAAACACCATATATTTT
>TRBJ2-3|TRBD2|TRBV10-3|once
CAISLERGTLGDTQYF
TGTGCCATCAGCCTCGAGCGGGGGACTCTCGGAGATACGCAGTATTTT
>TRBJ1-1|TRBD1|TRBV18|few
CASSPGQGNTEAFF
TGTGCCAGCTCACCAGGACAGGGGAACACTGAAGCTTTCTTT
>TRBJ1-1|TRBD1|TRBV7-2|.
CASSRERQGSRMNTEAFF
TGTGCCAGCAGCCGAGAAAGACAGGGGTCGAGAATGAACACTGAAGCTTTCTTT
>TRBJ2-7|TRBD1|TRBV29-1|once
CSVEEEVPRDRVHEQYF
TGCAGCGTTGAAGAGGAAGTCCCGCGAGACAGGGTCCACGAGCAGTACTTC
>TRBJ2-7|.|TRBV19|.
CASSTGSAYEQYF
TGTGCCAGTAGTACGGGTTCGGCCTACGAGCAGTACTTC
>TRBJ1-3|.|TRBV4-1|.
CASSLVIGSSGNTIYF
TGCGCCAGCAGCCTTGTGATAGGGAGCTCTGGAAACACCATATATTTT
>TRBJ2-1|TRBD2|TRBV11-3|.
CASTPGRGEDNEQFF
TGTGCCAGCACCCCCGGTCGGGGGGAGGACAATGAGCAGTTCTTC
>TRBJ2-3|.|TRBV21-1|.
CASSKEACGGATDTQYF
TGTGCCAGCAGCAAAGAGGCCTGCGGGGGGGCCACAGATACGCAGTATTTT
>TRBJ1-4|TRBD1|TRBV7-2|.
CASSPDRGQEKLFF
TGTGCCAGCAGCCCCGACAGGGGGCAAGAAAAACTGTTTTTT
>TRBJ1-5|.|TRBV15|once
CATSRDGGAMQPQHF
TGTGCCACCAGCAGAGATGGGGGGGCCATGCAGCCCCAGCATTTT
>TRBJ2-2|TRBD1|TRBV6-5|.
CASSYGTGNTGELFF
TGTGCCAGCAGTTATGGGACAGGGAACACCGGGGAGCTGTTTTTT
>TRBJ1-1|.|TRBV11-2|.
CASSFSSAGNTEAFF
TGTGCCAGCAGCTTTTCGAGTGCAGGGAACACTGAAGCTTTCTTT
>TRBJ1-1|.|TRBV6-5|.
CASSYSKFSPRGEAFF
TGTGCCAGCAGTTACTCGAAGTTTAGTCCCAGGGGTGAAGCTTTCTTT
>TRBJ1-6|.|TRBV14|.
CASSQEGAGMTFSPLHF
TGTGCCAGCAGCCAAGAAGGGGCAGGGATGACGTTTTCACCCCTCCACTTT
>TRBJ1-1|.|TRBV7-9|few
CASSFKGPSLGTEAFF
TGTGCCAGCAGCTTCAAGGGGCCTTCCTTGGGGACTGAAGCTTTCTTT
>TRBJ2-7|.|TRBV10-3|.
CAIRAGTYEQYF
TGTGCCATCAGGGCGGGGACCTACGAGCAGTACTTC
>TRBJ2-7|.|TRBV19|.
CASSMRGEAYEQYF
TGTGCCAGTAGTATGAGAGGGGAGGCCTACGAGCAGTACTTC
>TRBJ2-7|TRBD1|TRBV6-1|.
CASSEVRGPSSYEQYF
TGTGCCAGCAGTGAAGTTAGGGGGCCGAGCTCCTACGAGCAGTACTTC
>TRBJ1-1|TRBD1|TRBV6-5|.
CASSYSTGRNTEAFF
TGTGCCAGCAGTTACTCGACAGGGAGGAACACTGAAGCTTTCTTT